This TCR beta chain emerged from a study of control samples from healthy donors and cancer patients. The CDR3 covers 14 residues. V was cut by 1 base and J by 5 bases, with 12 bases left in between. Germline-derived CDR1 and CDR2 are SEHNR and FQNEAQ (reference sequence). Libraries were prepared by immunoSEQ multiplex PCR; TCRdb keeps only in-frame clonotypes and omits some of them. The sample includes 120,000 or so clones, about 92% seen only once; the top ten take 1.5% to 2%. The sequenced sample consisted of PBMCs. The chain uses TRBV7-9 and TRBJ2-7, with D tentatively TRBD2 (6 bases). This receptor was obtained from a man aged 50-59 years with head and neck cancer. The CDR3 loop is CASSLVGWGDEQYF. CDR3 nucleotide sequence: TGTGCCAGCAGCTTAGTTGGTTGGGGGGACGAGCAGTACTTC.